This record looks at one T cell receptor beta chain sequence and its context. Antigen specificity is unknown. The sample is drawn from a study of T cell responses to AZD1222 COVID-19 vaccine. The study, taken as a whole, reports: Recipients of AZD1222 seropositive at baseline numbered only 6 or 7. Samples come after the peak T cell response, not at day 14. Nearly half of unique spike-specific TCRs reportedly avoided B.1.351 and B.1.1.7 mutated regions.

Measured with immunoSEQ multiplex PCR; TCRdb has only the in-frame clones, and not every one. This table holds about 85,000 clones, under 95% found once. The CDR3 has 12 residues. Trimming left V 2 bases short and J 4 bases short, with 4 bases between. Second doses that came at about 4 or about 12 weeks were put together. This TCR was recovered from an adult who received the AZD1222 COVID-19 vaccine. The chain is built from TRBV12-3 or TRBV12-4 and TRBJ2-3; D is uncertain. Sequenced here: peripheral blood, sampled 28 days after the second AZD1222 dose. The CDR3 sequence: CASSLFSDTQYF. CDR3 coding DNA: TGTGCCAGCAGTTTATTTTCAGATACGCAGTATTTT.